A selection of T cell receptor beta chains follows, all from one sample in a study of regulatory T cells in long-lasting Graves disease. Each CDR3 protein is one row after TCRdb ran MiXCR on the multiplex PCR reads. Of some 370,000 distinct CDR3 sequences listed, around 20% are singletons. The sample here was peripheral blood mononuclear cells (PBMCs), taken when the disease was refractory, from a patient treated with antithyroid drugs. The origin of the receptors is a female donor with Graves disease. CDR3s include the opening cysteine and the closing phenylalanine or tryptophan. A D gene is named only where the DNA matches it firmly. Rows may omit the clone size; those that give it use once, few, many or a size class.

j_call,clone_size,v_call,cdr3_length,d_call,cdr3_aa,cdr3_nt
TRBJ2-7,many,TRBV5-1,16,TRBD2,CASSLNSVAGVSEQYF,TGCGCCAGCAGCCTGAATTCGGTAGCGGGAGTCTCCGAGCAGTACTTC
TRBJ1-2,many,TRBV12-3/TRBV12-4,16,TRBD1,CASSLAGTGVNYGYTF,TGTGCCAGCAGTTTAGCCGGGACAGGGGTAAACTATGGCTACACCTTC
TRBJ2-7,many,TRBV7-9,14,.,CASSLPGASYEQYF,TGTGCCAGCAGTTTGCCCGGGGCGAGCTACGAGCAGTACTTC
TRBJ1-1,once,TRBV6-1,13,.,CASNQGRDTEAFF,TGTGCCAGCAACCAAGGGAGGGACACTGAAGCTTTCTTT
TRBJ2-7,.,TRBV13,14,TRBD2,CASSPGGLQSEQYF,TGTGCCAGCAGCCCGGGGGGACTCCAATCGGAGCAGTACTTC
TRBJ2-7,.,TRBV4-3,18,TRBD2,CASSQDISPGGPWGEQYF,TGCGCCAGCAGCCAAGATATTTCGCCGGGAGGGCCGTGGGGCGAGCAGTACTTC
TRBJ2-7,.,TRBV20-1,14,TRBD2,CSARIGEGSYEQYF,TGCAGTGCTAGAATCGGGGAGGGTTCCTACGAGCAGTACTTC
TRBJ1-2,many,TRBV27,15,TRBD1,CASSFQGQLGNGYTF,TGTGCCAGCAGTTTCCAGGGACAGCTCGGAAATGGCTACACCTTC
TRBJ2-3,.,TRBV11-1,15,.,CASSHTIDNTDTQYF,TGTGCCAGCAGCCACACAATCGACAACACAGATACGCAGTATTTT
TRBJ2-2,many,TRBV12-3/TRBV12-4,15,.,CASSFGQTNTGELFF,TGTGCCAGCAGTTTTGGGCAAACGAACACCGGGGAGCTGTTTTTT
TRBJ2-7,.,TRBV28,14,.,CASSWGKGAYEQYF,TGTGCCAGCAGTTGGGGAAAGGGGGCCTACGAGCAGTACTTC
TRBJ2-2,.,TRBV12-3/TRBV12-4,16,TRBD2,CASSYSSGSNGGELFF,TGTGCCAGCAGTTACTCGAGCGGGAGCAATGGCGGGGAGCTGTTTTTT
TRBJ2-7,.,TRBV7-2,14,.,CASSSLRGLYEQYF,TGTGCCAGCAGTTCTCTTAGGGGCCTTTACGAGCAGTACTTC
TRBJ2-5,many,TRBV12-3/TRBV12-4,14,.,CASSFGTYQETQYF,TGTGCCAGCAGTTTCGGGACATACCAAGAGACCCAGTACTTC
TRBJ2-5,many,TRBV20-1,8,.,CSLGTQYF,TGCAGTTTAGGGACCCAGTACTTC
TRBJ2-7,few,TRBV20-1,19,TRBD1,CSARAPGTGSSRAYYEQYF,TGCAGTGCTAGAGCCCCCGGGACAGGGTCTTCAAGAGCCTACTACGAGCAGTACTTC
TRBJ1-1,.,TRBV20-1,14,TRBD1,CSATRQGAGAEAFF,TGCAGTGCTACCAGACAGGGGGCGGGAGCAGAAGCTTTCTTT
TRBJ2-1,.,TRBV6-9,17,.,CASSYSGSPGTDNEQFF,TGTGCCAGCAGTTACTCTGGATCCCCGGGAACCGACAATGAGCAGTTCTTC
TRBJ2-7,many,TRBV28,14,.,CASSPNRYSYEQYF,TGTGCCAGCAGTCCCAACAGGTACTCCTACGAGCAGTACTTC
TRBJ1-5,.,TRBV7-2,15,TRBD1,CASSLAVTGVQPQHF,TGTGCCAGCAGCTTAGCGGTGACAGGGGTTCAGCCCCAGCATTTT
TRBJ1-5,many,TRBV28,14,.,CASSSRGATHPQHF,TGTGCCAGCAGTTCCCGGGGGGCCACCCACCCCCAGCATTTT
TRBJ1-1,few,TRBV19,15,.,CASSISSSMNTEAFF,TGTGCCAGTAGTATAAGTAGCAGCATGAACACTGAAGCTTTCTTT
TRBJ2-5,.,TRBV13,15,.,CASSPTLGDQETQYF,TGTGCCAGCAGCCCCACATTGGGCGACCAAGAGACCCAGTACTTC
TRBJ2-7,few,TRBV6-2/TRBV6-3,12,.,CASSSSLALDCF,TGTGCCAGCAGTTCCTCTCTAGCCCTTGATTGCTTC
TRBJ1-2,few,TRBV7-8,16,.,CASSSHQGNGNYGYTF,TGTGCCAGCAGCTCACATCAGGGAAACGGGAACTATGGCTACACCTTC
TRBJ2-7,many,TRBV6-2/TRBV6-3,15,TRBD2,CASSYKLAGLDEQYF,TGTGCCAGCAGTTACAAATTAGCGGGCCTAGACGAGCAGTACTTC
TRBJ1-6,many,TRBV20-1,14,.,CSARDHRRDSPLHF,TGCAGTGCTAGAGATCACCGGAGGGATTCACCCCTCCACTTT
TRBJ2-7,.,TRBV20-1,15,TRBD2,CSATSPTSGTYEQYF,TGCAGTGCCACCAGTCCAACTAGCGGCACCTACGAGCAGTACTTC
TRBJ1-2,.,TRBV28,14,.,CASSWTTSVYGYTF,TGTGCCAGCAGCTGGACAACCTCCGTCTATGGCTACACCTTC
TRBJ2-5,.,TRBV7-2,15,TRBD1,CASSYPTGGAETQYF,TGTGCCAGCAGTTACCCGACAGGGGGCGCTGAGACCCAGTACTTC
TRBJ1-2,.,TRBV14,11,.,CASSPGDAPEF,TGTGCCAGCAGCCCAGGGGACGCACCAGAATTC
TRBJ2-7,few,TRBV6-2/TRBV6-3,15,.,CASSYYQGSSYEQYF,TGTGCCAGCAGTTACTATCAGGGGAGCTCCTACGAGCAGTACTTC
TRBJ1-4,.,TRBV2,14,.,CASSANNPNEKLFF,TGTGCCAGCAGTGCGAACAACCCTAATGAAAAACTGTTTTTT
TRBJ2-1,.,TRBV7-8,14,.,CASSQRDLYNEQFF,TGTGCCAGCAGCCAAAGGGACCTCTACAATGAGCAGTTCTTC
TRBJ2-5,few,TRBV10-3,13,.,CAIKGRTQETQYF,TGTGCCATCAAGGGACGGACCCAAGAGACCCAGTACTTC
TRBJ2-7,many,TRBV27,13,.,CASRRQDAYEQYF,TGTGCCAGCAGAAGACAGGACGCCTACGAGCAGTACTTC
TRBJ1-2,many,TRBV28,16,.,CASSLTFGTENYGYTF,TGTGCCAGCAGTTTAACGTTTGGGACCGAAAACTATGGCTACACCTTC
TRBJ1-1,few,TRBV6-5,15,.,CASSYRAGVVGEAFF,TGTGCCAGCAGTTACCGAGCGGGGGTAGTTGGTGAAGCTTTCTTT
TRBJ2-1,.,TRBV12-3/TRBV12-4,17,TRBD2,CASSSGVTSGGNNEQFF,TGTGCCAGCAGTTCTGGGGTGACTAGCGGGGGAAACAATGAGCAGTTCTTC
TRBJ2-1,few,TRBV30,11,.,CAWSVSVEQFF,TGTGCCTGGAGTGTAAGCGTTGAGCAGTTCTTC
TRBJ2-7,.,TRBV3-1,16,TRBD2,CASSQVAGGTTGEQYF,TGTGCCAGCAGCCAAGTCGCTGGGGGGACTACGGGCGAGCAGTACTTC
TRBJ2-5,.,TRBV9,15,.,CASSEGSGVVETQYF,TGTGCCAGCAGCGAGGGATCGGGGGTTGTAGAGACCCAGTACTTC
TRBJ2-7,.,TRBV20-1,14,.,CSASSRDLRYEQYF,TGCAGTGCTAGTTCCCGGGACTTACGGTACGAGCAGTACTTC